A selection of T cell receptor beta chains follows, all from one sample in a study of blood T cell repertoires in COVID-19. Assay: immunoSEQ multiplex PCR; the TCRdb copy retains only in-frame clones and omits some. The repertoire has 150,000 to 200,000 clones, 70% to 80% of them found once; the top ten carry less than 7%. Sequenced material: peripheral blood. The receptors here all came from a woman between 40 and 55 years old with COVID-19, enrolled during active disease. Both conserved end residues are part of each CDR3. A D gene is named only where the DNA matches it firmly. Only some rows state a clone size, as once, few, many or a class for expanded clones.

clone size: NA; V gene: TRBV14; D gene: TRBD2; J gene: TRBJ2-1; CDR3 DNA: TGTGCCAGCAGCCGGGTGGGCGCAGTTTATGGACTAGCGGAGCAGTTCTTC; CDR3 protein: CASSRVGAVYGLAEQFF
clone size: once; V gene: TRBV10-3; D gene: NA; J gene: TRBJ1-3; CDR3 DNA: TGTGCCATCCAAGGCAGGGGAACTTCGGGAAACACCATATATTTT; CDR3 protein: CAIQGRGTSGNTIYF
clone size: NA; V gene: TRBV7-2; D gene: TRBD2; J gene: TRBJ2-3; CDR3 DNA: TGTGCCAGCAGCTTCAGCGGGGGGAGGGATACGCAGTATTTT; CDR3 protein: CASSFSGGRDTQYF
clone size: NA; V gene: TRBV10-3; D gene: NA; J gene: TRBJ2-5; CDR3 DNA: TGTGCCATCAGTGACTCCTCTAAGACCCAGTACTTC; CDR3 protein: CAISDSSKTQYF
clone size: NA; V gene: TRBV9; D gene: NA; J gene: TRBJ1-1; CDR3 DNA: TGTGCCAGCAGCCCCGGGGGGGGACGAACTGAAGCTTTCTTT; CDR3 protein: CASSPGGGRTEAFF
clone size: NA; V gene: TRBV4-1; D gene: TRBD1; J gene: TRBJ1-1; CDR3 DNA: TGCGCCAGCAGCCCTGGGGACAGGAGCACTGAAGCTTTCTTT; CDR3 protein: CASSPGDRSTEAFF
clone size: NA; V gene: TRBV2; D gene: NA; J gene: TRBJ1-6; CDR3 DNA: TGTGCCAGCAGCGATGGACAGTTCAATTCACCCCTCCACTTT; CDR3 protein: CASSDGQFNSPLHF
clone size: once; V gene: TRBV3-1/TRBV3-2; D gene: NA; J gene: TRBJ1-1; CDR3 DNA: TGTGCCAGCAGGCGGCATGGGAACACTGAAGCTTTCTTT; CDR3 protein: CASRRHGNTEAFF
clone size: NA; V gene: TRBV7-9; D gene: TRBD1; J gene: TRBJ2-3; CDR3 DNA: TGTGCCAGCAGCCCCGGGACAGCACCAGGGTTTCGGACAGATACGCAGTATTTT; CDR3 protein: CASSPGTAPGFRTDTQYF
clone size: NA; V gene: TRBV24-1; D gene: TRBD2; J gene: TRBJ2-7; CDR3 DNA: TGTGCCACCAGTGCCTGCCTTGGGGGGGGGACCTACGAGCAGTACTTC; CDR3 protein: CATSACLGGGTYEQYF
clone size: NA; V gene: TRBV30; D gene: TRBD2; J gene: TRBJ2-3; CDR3 DNA: TGTGCCTGGAGATCGGGACTAGCGGGGGGTTGGGGTACGCAGTATTTT; CDR3 protein: CAWRSGLAGGWGTQYF
clone size: NA; V gene: TRBV7-9; D gene: NA; J gene: TRBJ1-1; CDR3 DNA: TGTGCCAGCAGCTCCCTTCAGACAGAGTCGAACACTGAAGCTTTCTTT; CDR3 protein: CASSSLQTESNTEAFF
clone size: once; V gene: TRBV12-3/TRBV12-4; D gene: NA; J gene: TRBJ2-5; CDR3 DNA: TGTGCCAGCAGTAAGCTGGAGCCGGGGACCCAGTACTTC; CDR3 protein: CASSKLEPGTQYF
clone size: NA; V gene: TRBV7-6; D gene: TRBD1; J gene: TRBJ1-6; CDR3 DNA: TGTGCCAGCAGCGCCTCACAGGGGGCTCATAATTCACCCCTCCACTTT; CDR3 protein: CASSASQGAHNSPLHF
clone size: NA; V gene: TRBV15; D gene: NA; J gene: TRBJ1-4; CDR3 DNA: TGTGCCACCAGCAGAGATCAGGGGACATTCGAAAAACTGTTTTTT; CDR3 protein: CATSRDQGTFEKLFF
clone size: NA; V gene: TRBV30; D gene: TRBD2; J gene: TRBJ2-5; CDR3 DNA: TGTGGAGCGGGAGGAGAGACCCAGTACTTC; CDR3 protein: CGAGGETQYF
clone size: NA; V gene: TRBV7-3; D gene: NA; J gene: TRBJ1-4; CDR3 DNA: TGTGCCAGCAGCTTACAGGCAGCAACTAATGAAAAACTGTTTTTT; CDR3 protein: CASSLQAATNEKLFF
clone size: NA; V gene: TRBV5-1; D gene: NA; J gene: TRBJ2-6; CDR3 DNA: TGCGCCAGCAGCTTGGGACAGCCTGGGGCCAACGTCCTGACTTTC; CDR3 protein: CASSLGQPGANVLTF
clone size: NA; V gene: TRBV4-2; D gene: NA; J gene: TRBJ2-1; CDR3 DNA: TGTGCCAGCAGCCACGCCCCTCCGAGCTCCTACAATGAGCAGTTCTTC; CDR3 protein: CASSHAPPSSYNEQFF
clone size: NA; V gene: TRBV6-5; D gene: NA; J gene: TRBJ2-2; CDR3 DNA: TGTGCCAGCAGTTACCACCGGGGCACCGGGGAGCTGTTTTTT; CDR3 protein: CASSYHRGTGELFF
clone size: NA; V gene: TRBV5-4; D gene: TRBD1; J gene: TRBJ2-2; CDR3 DNA: TGTGCCAGCAGCCTCGACAGGGAGAACACCGGGGAGCTGTTTTTT; CDR3 protein: CASSLDRENTGELFF
clone size: NA; V gene: TRBV10-3; D gene: NA; J gene: TRBJ1-1; CDR3 DNA: TGTGCCATCAGTGACAGCACTGAAGCTTTCTTT; CDR3 protein: CAISDSTEAFF
clone size: NA; V gene: TRBV5-4; D gene: TRBD1; J gene: TRBJ1-2; CDR3 DNA: TGTGCCAGCAGCTACAGGGGTGTGAATGGCTACACCTTC; CDR3 protein: CASSYRGVNGYTF
clone size: NA; V gene: TRBV25-1; D gene: NA; J gene: TRBJ1-1; CDR3 DNA: TGTGCCAGCAGTGAATACCGGGATTCTGAAGCTTTCTTT; CDR3 protein: CASSEYRDSEAFF
clone size: NA; V gene: TRBV27; D gene: TRBD2; J gene: TRBJ2-2; CDR3 DNA: TGTGCCAGCAGTCCCCTACTAGCGGGAGTGATCTCCAACACCGGGGAGCTGTTTTTT; CDR3 protein: CASSPLLAGVISNTGELFF
clone size: NA; V gene: TRBV30; D gene: NA; J gene: TRBJ1-3; CDR3 DNA: TGTGCCTGGAGTCTCGGAGCGTCGGGAAACACCATATATTTT; CDR3 protein: CAWSLGASGNTIYF
clone size: NA; V gene: TRBV9; D gene: NA; J gene: TRBJ1-1; CDR3 DNA: TGTGCCAGCAGTCCTTCGGGGACTGAAGCTTTCTTT; CDR3 protein: CASSPSGTEAFF
clone size: NA; V gene: TRBV19; D gene: TRBD1; J gene: TRBJ1-2; CDR3 DNA: TGTGCCAGTAGCCCCCGGACAGGGTACCTTAACTATGGCTACACCTTC; CDR3 protein: CASSPRTGYLNYGYTF
clone size: few; V gene: TRBV5-1; D gene: TRBD2; J gene: TRBJ2-2; CDR3 DNA: TGCGCCAGCAGACGGGACTACACGAACACCGGGGAGCTGTTTTTT; CDR3 protein: CASRRDYTNTGELFF
clone size: NA; V gene: TRBV7-2; D gene: NA; J gene: TRBJ1-6; CDR3 DNA: TGTGCCAGCAGCTTACGGGGGGCGCGGAGTTCACCCCTCCACTTT; CDR3 protein: CASSLRGARSSPLHF
clone size: NA; V gene: TRBV5-1; D gene: NA; J gene: TRBJ1-1; CDR3 DNA: TGCGCCAGCAGCATTGCGCAGGGGATCACTGAAGCTTTCTTT; CDR3 protein: CASSIAQGITEAFF
clone size: NA; V gene: TRBV30; D gene: NA; J gene: TRBJ2-7; CDR3 DNA: TGTGCCTGGACCCTACGGAAGGAGAGGAACGAGCAGTACTTC; CDR3 protein: CAWTLRKERNEQYF
clone size: NA; V gene: TRBV27; D gene: NA; J gene: TRBJ2-7; CDR3 DNA: TGTGCCAGCAGTACCTCGGGAGTAACCTACGAGCAGTACTTC; CDR3 protein: CASSTSGVTYEQYF
clone size: NA; V gene: TRBV3-1/TRBV3-2; D gene: NA; J gene: TRBJ2-3; CDR3 DNA: TGTGCCAGCAGCCCGGTTCACCCGGGGTCGTCGGCGGATACGCAGTATTTT; CDR3 protein: CASSPVHPGSSADTQYF
clone size: NA; V gene: TRBV7-3; D gene: NA; J gene: TRBJ2-2; CDR3 DNA: TGTGCCAGCAGCCCCCTAGTGACCGGGGAGCTGTTTTTT; CDR3 protein: CASSPLVTGELFF
clone size: NA; V gene: TRBV6-5; D gene: NA; J gene: TRBJ1-4; CDR3 DNA: TGTGCCAGCAGTTATGGGGGCTCAACTAATGAAAAACTGTTTTTT; CDR3 protein: CASSYGGSTNEKLFF
clone size: NA; V gene: TRBV7-2; D gene: TRBD1; J gene: TRBJ2-1; CDR3 DNA: TGTGCCAGCACCCAGGGGGCGGGGCGAAATAATGAGCAGTTCTTC; CDR3 protein: CASTQGAGRNNEQFF
clone size: NA; V gene: TRBV6-2/TRBV6-3; D gene: NA; J gene: TRBJ2-7; CDR3 DNA: TGTGCCAGCAGTCTCCCTGACATTGCCTACGAGCAGTACTTC; CDR3 protein: CASSLPDIAYEQYF
clone size: NA; V gene: TRBV2; D gene: TRBD2; J gene: TRBJ2-3; CDR3 DNA: TGTGCCAGCACCCTAGGGACTCTCGGGGGGACAGATACGCAGTATTTT; CDR3 protein: CASTLGTLGGTDTQYF
clone size: few; V gene: TRBV12-3/TRBV12-4; D gene: NA; J gene: TRBJ2-5; CDR3 DNA: TGTGCCAGCAGTCGTTGGGTCGGGGAGACCCAGTACTTC; CDR3 protein: CASSRWVGETQYF
clone size: NA; V gene: TRBV6-7; D gene: TRBD1; J gene: TRBJ1-5; CDR3 DNA: TGTGCCAGCAGTTCCCCCGGGACAGGGAGCGAGGGGGGAAATCAGCCCCAGCATTTT; CDR3 protein: CASSSPGTGSEGGNQPQHF
clone size: NA; V gene: TRBV6-5; D gene: NA; J gene: TRBJ2-7; CDR3 DNA: TGTGCCAGCAGTTCCTCAGATATCCGGGGCTACGAGCAGTACTTC; CDR3 protein: CASSSSDIRGYEQYF
clone size: NA; V gene: TRBV6-6; D gene: TRBD1; J gene: TRBJ2-7; CDR3 DNA: TGTGCCAGCAGTTACTCTGGGGACAGGGGGCGATACGAGCAGTACTTC; CDR3 protein: CASSYSGDRGRYEQYF
clone size: few; V gene: TRBV10-3; D gene: TRBD1; J gene: TRBJ2-7; CDR3 DNA: TGTGCCATCAGAGCCGGACAGGGGGGCGAGCAGTACTTC; CDR3 protein: CAIRAGQGGEQYF